The entry below describes one T cell receptor (beta chain). The protocol was immunoSEQ multiplex PCR, while the TCRdb copy is restricted to in-frame clones and leaves out a portion. The sample records 300,000 to 400,000 clones, about 90% being singletons. This sample was included in a study of blood T cell repertoires in COVID-19. Study at large: The United States, Italy and Spain provided the acute and convalescent COVID-19 samples.

CDR1 SGHTA and CDR2 FQGNSA come from the germline V gene. V was pared by 7 bases and J by 6 bases, with 7 bases between. The CDR3 consists of 11 residues. The chain joins TRBV7-2 to TRBJ2-1; a weak D match, TRBD2 (6 bases). This TCR came from a woman between 70 and 85 years old with COVID-19, enrolled during active disease. The sequenced sample was peripheral blood. CDR3 in amino acids: CASTGGNEQFF. The CDR3 DNA is TGTGCCAGCACCGGGGGCAATGAGCAGTTCTTC. The full variable domain, rest sourced from reference TRBV7-2 and TRBJ2-1, is GAGVSQSPSNKVTEKGKDVELRCDPISGHTALYWYRQSLGQGLEFLIYFQGNSAPDKSGLPSDRFSAERTGGSVSTLTIQRTQQEDSAVYLCASTGGNEQFFGPGTRLTVL.